The present T cell receptor (beta chain) was sequenced within a study of blood T cells in healthy people across ages. The donors, healthy Caucasians from Russia, were aged roughly 6 to 90. Investigators took roughly 9.5 milliliters of peripheral blood from every donor. The authors ran a second PCR of roughly 6 to 12 cycles using a sample-barcoded 5' primer and a J-beta primer mix. MiXCR, run by TCRdb on the 5' RACE reads, gives a single entry per CDR3 protein. The table records approximately 790,000 distinct CDR3 sequences, approximately 65% of them present only once. This clonotype was seen a few times. The CDR3 extends over 13 amino acids. Germline CDR1 is SQVTM and CDR2 is ANQGSEA. The ends lost 7 bases at V and 4 bases at J; junction bases unmatched: 9.

Sequenced input: blood. V usage is TRBV29-1 and J usage is TRBJ2-7; 8 bases agree with TRBD2. The source is a man aged 25-40 years in good health. DNA of the CDR3: TGCAGCGCGAAGCTAGCGGGCATATACGAGCAGTACTTC. Translated, it gives CSAKLAGIYEQYF.